Following are 31 T cell receptor beta chains from one sample sequenced in a study of OX40 agonist ivuxolimab in advanced cancers. Repertoires were generated with immunoSEQ multiplex PCR, while TCRdb's copy carries only in-frame clones and drops some. The sample lists about 31,000 clones, approximately 87% seen once, with roughly 32% in the top ten. The material sequenced was CD4+ or CD8+ T cells sorted from blood, taken in a trial of the OX40 agonist ivuxolimab. The receptors derive from an adult with an advanced solid tumor such as melanoma, head and neck, liver or kidney cancer.

CDR3 in DNA: TGTGCCAGCCGTACAGGAGGTGGAAACACCATATATTTT. The encoded protein is CASRTGGGNTIYF. The genes are TRBV2 and TRBJ1-3; possibly TRBD1 for D (5 bases). There are 13 residues in the CDR3. Germline CDR1 SNHLY, CDR2 FYNNEI. Trimming cost V 8 bases and J 3 bases, with 11 bases left between them.

The gene calls are TRBV6-5 and TRBJ1-6, with unresolved D. This CDR3 has 14 amino acids. Germline CDR1 is MNHEY and CDR2 is SVGAGI. The V end was cut by 3 bases, the J end by 9 bases, with 12 bases between. The CDR3: CASSYRTASSPLHF. CDR3 bases: TGTGCCAGCAGTTATAGAACGGCCAGTTCACCCCTCCACTTT.

The V and J genes are TRBV28 and TRBJ2-3, with D possibly being TRBD2 (6 bases). The CDR3 extends over 18 amino acids. Trimming stripped 7 bases from V and 3 bases from J, with 26 bases between. From germline, CDR1 is MDHEN and CDR2 SYDVKM. The CDR3 here is CASNLLPPGEAFTDTQYF. The DNA of the CDR3 is TGTGCCAGCAACCTCCTCCCCCCGGGAGAGGCCTTTACAGATACGCAGTATTTT.

This sequence joins TRBV6-5 and TRBJ2-1; a possible D gene is TRBD2 (5 bases). Trimming cost V 0 bases and J 7 bases, with 7 bases left between them. The CDR3 spans 13 residues. The germline V gene has CDR1 MNHEY and CDR2 SVGAGI. CDR3 nucleotide sequence: TGTGCCAGCAGTTACTCGACGGGAAATGAGCAGTTCTTC. Its protein is CASSYSTGNEQFF.

The rearrangement uses TRBV21-1 and TRBJ1-1. TRBV21-1 is a recognized pseudogene. There are 13 residues in the CDR3. The CDR3 here is CASPDLIGGEAFF. CDR3 bases: TGTGCCAGCCCGGACCTGATTGGTGGTGAAGCTTTCTTT.

This chain links TRBV25-1 with TRBJ2-2, with D possibly TRBD2 on 5 matching bases. The V end lost 0 bases, the J end lost 6 bases, and 8 bases lay between the germline ends. This CDR3 has 14 residues. Looked up from germline, CDR1 is MGHDK and CDR2 is SYGVNS. This chain's CDR3 is CASSEYSSPGELFF. DNA for the CDR3: TGTGCCAGCAGTGAATATTCTAGCCCCGGGGAGCTGTTTTTT. Supplemented by reference TRBV25-1 and TRBJ2-2, the full variable domain reads EADIYQTPRYLVIGTGKKITLECSQTMGHDKMYWYQQDPGMELHLIHYSYGVNSTEKGDLSSESTVSRIRTEHFPLTLESARPSHTSQYLCASSEYSSPGELFFGEGSRLTVL.

This chain's CDR3 is CASSSQTGFSNQPQHF. CDR3 coding DNA: TGTGCCAGCAGCTCCCAGACAGGGTTCAGCAATCAGCCCCAGCATTTT. The V and J genes are TRBV7-2 and TRBJ1-5; 7 bases fit TRBD1. This CDR3 contains 16 residues. J gave up 1 base and V 4 bases, and 7 bases lay outside the gene matches. Germline V gene lookup returns CDR1 SGHTA and CDR2 FQGNSA.

The chain uses TRBV7-6 and TRBJ1-5; possibly TRBD1 for D (5 bases). The CDR3 totals 15 residues. V lost 5 bases, J lost 6 bases, and 17 bases lay in between. Germline V CDR1 and CDR2: SGHVS, FNYEAQ. CDR3 residues: CASSAYRGRGQPQHF. The CDR3 bases are TGTGCCAGCAGCGCCTACCGGGGAAGGGGTCAGCCCCAGCATTTT.

The J gene is TRBJ1-1, the V gene TRBV6-1, with D uncertain. The CDR3 totals 11 residues. CDR1 is MNHNS and CDR2 is SASEGT in the germline V gene. The V end was cut by 9 bases, the J end by 0 bases, with 5 bases between. This CDR3 is CASRVNTEAFF. The CDR3 nucleotides read TGTGCCAGTAGAGTGAACACTGAAGCTTTCTTT.

V usage is TRBV18 and J usage is TRBJ1-3, with TRBD1 matching over 7 bases. CDR1 is KGHSH and CDR2 is LQKENI in the germline V gene. This CDR3 has 18 residues. After removal of 9 bases from V and 1 base from J, the junction contained 18 bases not matched to a gene. CDR3 DNA: TGTGCCAGTATCGCCCAGGGACAGTCCTACACGTCTGGAAACACCATATATTTT. Its translation: CASIAQGQSYTSGNTIYF.

The chain has TRBV28 and TRBJ2-1; D is unresolved. Germline values: CDR1 MDHEN, CDR2 SYDVKM. With 8 bases removed from V and 0 bases from J, the gap between germline ends came to 17 bases. The CDR3 has 16 amino acids. The CDR3 loop is CASQLTPTSSYNEQFF. For the CDR3, the DNA is TGTGCCAGCCAATTAACTCCCACGAGCTCCTACAATGAGCAGTTCTTC.

Turning to this clone: The junction does not match germline at one end; this may be a read error. V and J are TRBV7-7 and TRBJ2-2; perhaps TRBD1 as D (6 bases). Germline V gene data show CDR1 as SSHAT and CDR2 as FNYEAQ (reference sequence). The CDR3 runs 13 residues. The chain's CDR3 is CASSFQGLGELFF. In DNA, the CDR3 is TGTGCTAGCAGCTTTCAGGGGCTCGGGGAGCTGTTTTTT.

V is TRBV5-6 and J is TRBJ1-2; 7 positions agree with TRBD1. Germline loops: CDR1 SGHDT, CDR2 YYEEEE. J was trimmed by 4 bases and V by 1 base; bases with no gene match: 10. The CDR3 contains 16 residues. CDR3: CASSLSQGTLGYGYTF. The CDR3 nucleotides are TGTGCCAGCAGCTTGTCACAGGGGACCCTTGGCTATGGCTACACCTTC.

V and J are TRBV10-3 and TRBJ2-7, with a tentative D call TRBD1 (6 bases). The length of the CDR3 is 15 residues. The germline gives CDR1 ENHRY, CDR2 SYGVKD. V lost 2 bases and J lost 5, with 16 bases in between. Written as DNA, the CDR3 is TGTGCCATCAGTGAGATTTTTTCCAGGGGACACGAGCAGTACTTC. Protein sequence: CAISEIFSRGHEQYF.

The CDR3 spells CASSLYTGNYEQYF. The CDR3, as DNA: TGTGCCAGCAGCTTATATACAGGGAACTACGAGCAGTACTTC. This chain links TRBV11-2 with TRBJ2-7, with a tentative D call TRBD1 (6 bases). CDR3 size: 14 residues. Trimming took 2 bases from V and 3 from J, leaving 11 bases between them. Germline-derived CDR1 and CDR2 are SGHAT and FQNNGV.

This clone was observed a few times. The rearrangement links TRBV28 to TRBJ1-5, with 7 bases matching TRBD1. The length of the CDR3 is 15 residues. The germline V gene encodes CDR1 MDHEN and CDR2 SYDVKM. Trimming cost V 5 bases and J 2 bases; bases outside gene matches: 6. CDR3: CASSRQGMGNQPQHF. CDR3 nucleotides: TGTGCCAGCAGTCGACAGGGAATGGGCAATCAGCCCCAGCATTTT.

The rearrangement uses TRBV19 and TRBJ2-3, with TRBD2 identical over 13 bases. Germline CDR1 LNHDA, CDR2 SQIVND (reference sequence). The CDR3 loop spans 15 amino acids. The J segment lost 6 bases and the V segment lost 5 bases, leaving 5 bases of the junction unmatched. The DNA of the CDR3 is TGTGCCAGTAGTTGGACTAGCGGGAGTCGGGATACGCAGTATTTT. Its protein product is CASSWTSGSRDTQYF.

The chain uses TRBV4-1 and TRBJ1-1, with D possibly being TRBD1 (5 bases). Germline V lookup: CDR1 MGHRA, CDR2 YSYEKL. This CDR3 comprises 15 residues. With 1 base removed from V and 2 bases from J, the gap between germline ends came to 11 bases. The CDR3 here is CASSQVGTVNTEAFF. The CDR3 region has the DNA TGCGCCAGCAGCCAAGTGGGGACGGTTAACACTGAAGCTTTCTTT.

The chain recombines TRBV2 with TRBJ2-4; either TRBD1 or TRBD2 may supply D (5 bases each). Germline V gene lookup returns CDR1 SNHLY and CDR2 FYNNEI. The V gene lost 10 bases and the J gene lost 4 bases, with 11 bases spanning the gap. CDR3 length equals 12 residues. The chain's CDR3 is CATPGPKNIQYF. The CDR3 nucleotides are TGTGCCACCCCGGGACCTAAAAACATTCAGTACTTC.

The rearrangement uses TRBV27 and TRBJ1-4, with 7 nucleotides matching TRBD1. Germline CDR1 and CDR2: MNHEY and SMNVEV (reference sequence). There are 16 residues in the CDR3. Losses at the gene ends were 3 bases for V and 12 bases for J; bases not matched to a gene: 16. The CDR3 DNA sequence: TGTGCCAGCAGTTTCCTCGCATCTGAGGGGGCGTCCGAACTGTTTTTT. Its translation: CASSFLASEGASELFF. The full variable domain, rest sourced from reference TRBV27 and TRBJ1-4, is EAQVTQNPRYLITVTGKKLTVTCSQNMNHEYMSWYRQDPGLGLRQIYYSMNVEVTDKGDVPEGYKVSRKEKRNFPLILESPSPNQTSLYFCASSFLASEGASELFFGSGTQLSVL.

This clone was detected only a few times. V and J are TRBV9 and TRBJ2-2; possibly TRBD2 for D (5 bases). The ends were cut back, 4 bases at V and 0 bases at J, with 10 bases in the middle. This CDR3 is built from 15 residues. The V gene's germline CDR1 is SGDLS and CDR2 YYNGEE. CDR3 in amino acids: CASSSGSSNTGELFF. The CDR3, as DNA: TGTGCCAGCAGCTCGGGGAGCTCGAACACCGGGGAGCTGTTTTTT.

In DNA form, the CDR3 reads TGTGCCAGTAGCTATTCGATTGGGGATGGTGGATCTGGGGCCAACGTCCTGACTTTC. It specifies CASSYSIGDGGSGANVLTF. The genes are TRBV19 and TRBJ2-6; D is undetermined. V shed 6 bases and J shed 1 base, with 22 bases lying between them. CDR1 and CDR2 from the germline V gene are LNHDA and SQIVND (reference sequence). The CDR3 extends over 19 amino acids. Complete variable domain (other parts from reference TRBV19 and TRBJ2-6): DGGITQSPKYLFRKEGQNVTLSCEQNLNHDAMYWYRQDPGQGLRLIYYSQIVNDFQKGDIAEGYSVSREKKESFPLTVTSAQKNPTAFYLCASSYSIGDGGSGANVLTFGAGSRLTVL.

On this clone: A much bigger clone sits one base away, suggesting this may be a read error. Additional DNA sequences in this sample encode the identical CDR3. The genes are TRBV7-6 and TRBJ2-7; perhaps D is TRBD1 or TRBD2 (5 bases each). V was clipped by 1 base and J by 4 bases, with 14 bases between them. The CDR3 runs to 15 residues. Germline CDR1 SGHVS, CDR2 FNYEAQ. The DNA for the CDR3 is TGTGCCAGCAGCTTAGAAGGGGACCCTGCTTACGAGCAGTACTTC. Protein: CASSLEGDPAYEQYF.

The chain combines TRBV27 with TRBJ2-3; D is perhaps TRBD1 (5 bases). Germline CDR1 MNHEY, CDR2 SMNVEV (reference sequence). Trimming took 6 bases from V and 7 from J, leaving 23 bases between them. The CDR3 contains 16 residues. In nucleotides, the CDR3 is TGTGCCAGCAGAGGCGTCGGGCAGGGTGATTGGAATACGCAGTATTTT. It codes for CASRGVGQGDWNTQYF.

The chain recombines TRBV6-6 with TRBJ1-2; 8 nucleotides agree with TRBD1. The length of the CDR3 is 13 residues. Germline V gene lookup returns CDR1 MNHNY and CDR2 SVGAGI (reference sequence). Trimming removed 5 bases from V and 4 bases from J; junction bases left unmatched: 3. CDR3 DNA sequence: TGTGCCAGCAGTAGAGGACAGGGCTATGGCTACACCTTC. Protein: CASSRGQGYGYTF.

This clone came up once. V usage is TRBV13 and J usage is TRBJ2-2; D is perhaps TRBD1 (6 bases). V lost 4 bases to trimming and J lost 1 base, with 13 bases between them. Germline V gives CDR1 PRHDT, CDR2 FYEKMQ (reference sequence). The CDR3 has 16 residues. The CDR3 nucleotides read TGTGCCAGCAGCTCCATCGACAGGCGGAACACCGGGGAGCTGTTTTTT. Protein: CASSSIDRRNTGELFF. Full variable domain (remainder filled in from reference TRBV13 and TRBJ2-2): AAGVIQSPRHLIKEKRETATLKCYPIPRHDTVYWYQQGPGQDPQFLISFYEKMQSDKGSIPDRFSAQQFSDYHSELNMSSLELGDSALYFCASSSIDRRNTGELFFGEGSRLTVL.

The V call is TRBV27, the J call TRBJ1-1; perhaps TRBD1 as D (6 bases). Trimming took 6 bases from V and 7 from J, leaving 18 bases between them. The CDR3 is 14 residues long. In germline, CDR1 is MNHEY, CDR2 SMNVEV (reference sequence). The CDR3 sequence is CASRGSGVHSEAFF. The CDR3 DNA sequence: TGTGCCAGCAGAGGATCAGGGGTTCATAGTGAAGCTTTCTTT.

V is TRBV28 and J is TRBJ1-5; D ambiguous. The CDR3 spans 15 residues. Germline V CDR1 and CDR2: MDHEN, SYDVKM. The V end lost 6 bases, the J end lost 1 base, and 13 bases lay between the germline ends. CDR3 protein: CASSPFPGSNQPQHF. CDR3 DNA sequence: TGTGCCAGCAGCCCGTTTCCGGGAAGCAATCAGCCCCAGCATTTT.

Notes on this clone: One end of the junction varies from germline; a read error may be responsible. The CDR3 region has the DNA TGTGCCAGCAGCGTACCTGTGTCGGGCGAAAGGAACGCCGGGGAGCTGTTTTTT. Protein sequence: CASSVPVSGERNAGELFF. This rearrangement joins TRBV9 to TRBJ2-2; D not resolved. CDR3 size: 18 residues. The germline V gene encodes CDR1 SGDLS and CDR2 YYNGEE. The full variable domain, rest sourced from reference TRBV9 and TRBJ2-2, is DSGVTQTPKHLITATGQRVTLRCSPRSGDLSVYWYQQSLDQGLQFLIQYYNGEERAKGNILERFSAQQFPDLHSELNLSSLELGDSALYFCASSVPVSGERNAGELFFGEGSRLTVL.

This clone has only a few counts. This chain links TRBV6-5 with TRBJ2-6, with D possibly being TRBD1 (6 bases). The V gene's germline CDR1 is MNHEY and CDR2 SVGAGI. Trimming took 0 bases from V and 4 from J, leaving 10 bases between them. The CDR3 runs 16 residues. The CDR3 loop is CASSYSTGTGANVLTF. The CDR3 DNA reads TGTGCCAGCAGTTACTCCACAGGGACCGGGGCCAACGTCCTGACTTTC.

The rearrangement uses TRBV7-9 and TRBJ2-7, with TRBD1 matching 9 bases. This CDR3 contains 15 residues. V was pared by 3 bases and J by 6 bases, with 9 bases of the junction left unmatched. In germline, CDR1 is SEHNR, CDR2 FQNEAQ (reference sequence). The CDR3 loop is CASSLAGTGKREQYF. The CDR3 DNA sequence: TGTGCCAGCAGCTTGGCCGGGACAGGGAAGCGCGAGCAGTACTTC.